This T cell receptor beta chain originates from a study of beta chain features in type 1 diabetes. V was cut by 4 bases and J by 3 bases, with 11 bases left in between. CDR1 and CDR2 (germline): SGHRS, YFSETQ. This CDR3 has 14 residues. Every bit of the isolated RNA underwent reverse transcription, so sequencing read expressed TCRB transcripts. Assay: immunoSEQ multiplex PCR; the TCRdb copy retains only in-frame clones and omits some. The data contain roughly 15,000 clones, just over 70% of them seen just once; the ten biggest clones take up 0.79%. Regarding this clone: Its antigen is not identified.

Findings of the study overall: Type 1 diabetes patients showed fewer insertions and more deletions at VDJ junctions. People with Type 1 diabetes carried modestly yet significantly shorter TCRB CDR3s in all four CD4+ subsets.

The J gene is TRBJ1-5, the V gene TRBV5-1; D uncertain. The source of this sequence is a young man with type 1 diabetes. Sequencing was carried out using stem cell memory CD4+ T cells from blood. The CDR3: CASSESGFNQPQHF. In nucleotides, the CDR3 is TGCGCCAGCAGCGAGAGTGGTTTCAATCAGCCCCAGCATTTT.